These T cell receptor beta chains were read from a single sample in a study of control samples from healthy donors and cancer patients. Some clones are missing from TCRdb's copy, which holds only in-frame ones; the method was immunoSEQ multiplex PCR. The sample lists approximately 160,000 clones; about 90% were seen once. Sequencing was done on a sample of blood. Every receptor here comes from a woman aged 40 to 50 in good health. CDR3s include the opening cysteine and the closing phenylalanine or tryptophan.

15,TRBV2,CASSESVHPFNEAFF
13,TRBV11-2,CASSFPGEETQYF
17,TRBV5-1,CASSFYQQGAAGNTIYF
14,TRBV6-5,CASKRQRTNEKLFF
14,TRBV4-1,CASSQEEDRKRQYF
14,TRBV11-2,CASSLGDLSRKLFF
13,TRBV27,CATADRPEETQYF
13,TRBV28,CASSLTGPYEQYF
13,TRBV12-3/TRBV12-4,CASSLAQVEGYTF
15,TRBV10-3,CAISESGQALSGYTF
15,TRBV4-1,CASSQGREYNSPLHF
16,TRBV6-8,CASSYSTRDSPYEQYF
17,TRBV7-8,CASITQGGVSSYNEQFF
18,TRBV2,CASSFPGQGNSNTGELFF
16,TRBV5-4,CASSLGRGSRGDGYTF
12,TRBV28,CASSDRNTEAFF
14,TRBV10-2,CASRVGGDGNTIYF
15,TRBV19,CARKTGGPDDGELFF
14,TRBV6-5,CASRAGTGSYEQYF
12,TRBV3-1/TRBV3-2,CASSQPGSEQYF
16,TRBV7-9,CASSLAGQGLMDTQYF
15,TRBV4-1,CASSQLGTGSDEQFF
15,TRBV6-1,CASSETPMMSYGYTF
13,TRBV9,CASDRLAGGTQYF
15,TRBV7-2,CASRGVSSYNSPLHF
13,TRBV28,CASRLTDTGELFF
17,TRBV19,CASNRWASGGAGDTQYF